The 18 T cell receptor beta chains below come from one sample, sequenced in a study of technical replicates of blood from several donors. Some clones are missing from TCRdb's copy, which holds only in-frame ones; the method was immunoSEQ multiplex PCR. The sample yields some 56,000 clones, just over 90% seen once. The specimen was PBMCs. These receptors came from a human donor in good health. Some clones in this sample may be carry-over from other donors' samples.

J is TRBJ2-5 and V is TRBV5-1; D is unclear. The CDR3 has 13 amino acids. Trimming left V 3 bases short and J 4 bases short, with 10 bases between. The germline gives CDR1 SGHRS, CDR2 YFSETQ. The CDR3 is CASSSQSRETQYF. The CDR3 DNA reads TGCGCCAGCAGCTCACAGTCTCGAGAGACCCAGTACTTC.

The rearrangement links TRBV6-1 to TRBJ1-1; 7 nucleotides align to TRBD1. The length of the CDR3 is 13 residues. Germline V CDR1 and CDR2: MNHNS, SASEGT. The trim removed 9 bases at V and 5 bases at J, leaving 9 bases unmatched. Here the CDR3 reads CARRQGGVTEAFF. In DNA, the CDR3 is TGTGCCAGAAGACAGGGAGGTGTAACTGAAGCTTTCTTT.

V usage is TRBV9 and J usage is TRBJ1-3; D unclear. The CDR3 loop spans 17 amino acids. Trimming took off 3 bases at V and 0 bases at J, with 16 bases between the two ends. Germline CDR1 SGDLS, CDR2 YYNGEE. As DNA, the CDR3 is TGTGCCAGCAGCGGGGGAGTGCAGGAGTACTCTGGAAACACCATATATTTT. Translating gives CASSGGVQEYSGNTIYF.

V and J are TRBV4-1 and TRBJ2-1; D is ambiguous. V dropped 3 bases and J dropped 10 bases, with 7 bases sitting between them. The CDR3 consists of 11 residues. Germline V gives CDR1 MGHRA, CDR2 YSYEKL. The CDR3 loop is CASSQGTEQFF. The CDR3 bases are TGCGCCAGCAGCCAGGGCACCGAGCAGTTCTTC.

The genes are TRBV9 and TRBJ1-2; D might be TRBD1 (5 bases). The CDR3 runs 13 residues. Germline assignment: CDR1 SGDLS and CDR2 YYNGEE. V lost 0 bases and J 6 bases, leaving 9 bases between the germline ends. The CDR3 sequence is CASSVDSGDGYTF. Written as DNA, the CDR3 is TGTGCCAGCAGCGTAGATTCGGGGGATGGCTACACCTTC.

This chain's CDR3 is CASGEGAGTDTQYF. As DNA, the CDR3 is TGTGCCAGCGGCGAGGGGGCCGGCACAGATACGCAGTATTTT. V gene TRBV6-1 combines with J gene TRBJ2-3, with TRBD1 identical over 7 bases. Germline V lookup: CDR1 MNHNS, CDR2 SASEGT. The V and J ends lost 8 bases and 1 base, in that order; junction bases with no gene match: 6. This CDR3 has 14 amino acids.

V and J are TRBV27 and TRBJ2-1; tentative D call: TRBD1 (6 bases). V dropped 3 bases and J dropped 7 bases, with 10 bases sitting between them. The CDR3 totals 13 residues. The germline V gene encodes CDR1 MNHEY and CDR2 SMNVEV (reference sequence). The CDR3 spells CASSFIQGNEQFF. CDR3 bases: TGTGCCAGCAGTTTTATACAGGGAAATGAGCAGTTCTTC.

The genes are TRBV6-5 and TRBJ2-3; 10 bases line up with TRBD1. V gave up 4 bases and J gave up 7 bases; unmatched junction bases: 11. Germline CDR1 is MNHEY and CDR2 is SVGAGI. This CDR3 is built from 16 residues. For the CDR3, the DNA is TGTGCCAGCAGTTGGACTAGACAGGGGGCGGTAAATACGCAGTATTTT. This gives the protein CASSWTRQGAVNTQYF.

V is TRBV30 and J is TRBJ2-1; D remains unclear. The germline V gene encodes CDR1 GTSNPN and CDR2 SVGIG (reference sequence). Trimming took 0 bases from V and 7 from J, leaving 10 bases between them. The CDR3 covers 13 residues. The CDR3 reads CAWSVELSNEQFF. The CDR3 coding sequence is TGTGCCTGGAGTGTAGAACTTAGTAATGAGCAGTTCTTC.

The chain recombines TRBV11-2 with TRBJ2-2, with 13 bases lining up with TRBD2. Germline assignment: CDR1 SGHAT and CDR2 FQNNGV. Trimming cost V 5 bases and J 8 bases; bases outside gene matches: 5. The CDR3 is 15 amino acids. This CDR3 is CASSGLAGVGGELFF. The CDR3 region has the DNA TGTGCCAGCAGCGGACTAGCGGGAGTAGGAGGGGAGCTGTTTTTT. The full variable domain, in which reference TRBV11-2 and TRBJ2-2 provide the parts outside the CDR3, is EAGVAQSPRYKIIEKRQSVAFWCNPISGHATLYWYQQILGQGPKLLIQFQNNGVVDDSQLPKDRFSAERLKGVDSTLKIQPAKLEDSAVYLCASSGLAGVGGELFFGEGSRLTVL.

This chain uses TRBV9 with TRBJ1-1, with 8 positions matching TRBD1. This CDR3 contains 17 residues. Germline CDR1 reads SGDLS; CDR2 reads YYNGEE. V lost 4 bases to trimming and J lost 3 bases; unmatched junction nucleotides: 14. The CDR3 coding sequence is TGTGCCAGCAGCCATAGGGCAGGGGGCTTCGGCGACACTGAAGCTTTCTTT. Translation gives CASSHRAGGFGDTEAFF.

CDR3 nucleotide sequence: TGTGCCAGCAGCGCGGTTGGGGGGGAAGGGACCCAGTACTTC. This translates into CASSAVGGEGTQYF. J is TRBJ2-5 and V is TRBV9; 7 bases fit TRBD2. CDR3 length: 14 amino acids. Unmatched junction bases numbered 9, after V lost 3 bases and J lost 7 bases. Germline-derived CDR1 and CDR2 are SGDLS and YYNGEE.

CDR3 sequence (DNA): TGTGCCAGTAGTCCTCCGGGGGAGAACACTGAAGCTTTCTTT. Translated: CASSPPGENTEAFF. This sequence joins TRBV19 and TRBJ1-1; tentative D call: TRBD1 (5 bases). Trimming took 5 bases from V and 1 from J, leaving 11 bases between them. Germline-derived CDR1 and CDR2 are LNHDA and SQIVND (reference sequence). This CDR3 has 14 amino acids. The full variable domain, its missing parts supplied by reference TRBV19 and TRBJ1-1, is DGGITQSPKYLFRKEGQNVTLSCEQNLNHDAMYWYRQDPGQGLRLIYYSQIVNDFQKGDIAEGYSVSREKKESFPLTVTSAQKNPTAFYLCASSPPGENTEAFFGQGTRLTVV.

This clone was recorded only once. The chain has TRBV7-6 and TRBJ2-2; D is undetermined. Trimming cost V 5 bases and J 2 bases, with 9 bases left between them. Germline CDR1 is SGHVS and CDR2 is FNYEAQ. The CDR3 consists of 14 residues. The CDR3 sequence: CASSPDINTGELFF. The DNA for the CDR3 is TGTGCCAGCAGCCCAGACATTAACACCGGGGAGCTGTTTTTT.

This clone is medium-sized within its sample. The V and J genes are TRBV11-2 and TRBJ1-6; the D is unclear. CDR1 is SGHAT and CDR2 is FQNNGV in the germline V gene. CDR3 size: 17 residues. V lost 5 bases to trimming and J lost 1 base, with 15 bases between them. The CDR3: CASSPPLERSYNSPLHF. The CDR3 nucleotides are TGTGCCAGCAGCCCCCCCTTAGAACGATCCTATAATTCACCCCTCCACTTT.

The chain uses TRBV7-6 and TRBJ2-7, with 11 bases that match TRBD1. Losses at the gene ends were 5 bases for V and 6 bases for J; bases not matched to a gene: 9. The CDR3 runs to 15 residues. Germline-derived CDR1 and CDR2 are SGHVS and FNYEAQ. CDR3 residues: CASSPLGQGVSEQYF. The CDR3 coding sequence is TGTGCCAGCAGCCCGTTGGGACAGGGGGTGAGCGAGCAGTACTTC.

The chain combines TRBV4-3 with TRBJ2-2; 8 bases fit TRBD2. The V gene's germline CDR1 is LGHNA and CDR2 YSLEER. CDR3 length equals 18 residues. The ends lost 0 bases at V and 6 bases at J; junction bases unmatched: 12. CDR3 sequence (DNA): TGCGCCAGCAGCCAAGATTGGGCGGGGGGCGATTTCTCCGGGGAGCTGTTTTTT. This translates into CASSQDWAGGDFSGELFF.

V is TRBV6-6 and J is TRBJ2-7; the match to TRBD2 covers 7 bases. V dropped 8 bases and J dropped 3; count of bases not matched to a gene: 16. From germline, CDR1 is MNHNY and CDR2 SVGAGI (reference sequence). CDR3 size: 16 residues. The CDR3 DNA reads as TGTGCCAGCTCCCTACCGGGAGGTCCTTATAACTACGAGCAGTACTTC. Amino acids: CASSLPGGPYNYEQYF.